A single sample is the source of the 30 T cell receptor beta chains below, sequenced in a study of identifying expanded T cells in peripheral blood (dated by TCRdb to between 2018 and 2021). To prepare the library, the immunoSEQ multiplex PCR assay was applied. Sourced from immuneACCESS, this table was stored by TCRdb with only in-frame sequences that have V and J called. A share of the clones is absent; for the studies checked, an unresolved V gene accounts for under half, and the remainder has no known explanation. The sample data list tens of thousands of clones, and 88% of these were observed just once. The ten largest clones represent 4% of the sample. Material: blood. Receptors were obtained from a person aged 18 to 75 in good health.

The chain combines TRBV7-3 with TRBJ2-1, with TRBD2 identical over 8 bases. Trimming removed 5 bases from V and 4 bases from J; junction bases left unmatched: 4. Germline V lookup: CDR1 SGHTA, CDR2 FQGTGA. The length of the CDR3 is 14 residues. The CDR3 loop reads CASSPGGGYNEQFF. The CDR3 DNA follows: TGTGCCAGCAGCCCGGGAGGGGGGTACAATGAGCAGTTCTTC.

The gene calls are TRBV10-3 and TRBJ2-5; possibly TRBD2 for D (7 bases). Germline V gene data show CDR1 as ENHRY and CDR2 as SYGVKD. The CDR3 covers 17 residues. The V gene lost 2 bases and the J gene lost 6 bases, with 22 bases spanning the gap. The CDR3 nucleotides read TGTGCCATCAGTGAGCCGTTGGCGGGGGCCGCCAAGAAGACCCAGTACTTC. Its protein product is CAISEPLAGAAKKTQYF.

The chain employs TRBV5-1 and TRBJ2-3, with 9 bases fitting TRBD2. The CDR3 is made up of 17 amino acids. The ends lost 0 bases at V and 4 bases at J; junction bases unmatched: 9. The germline CDR1 and CDR2 sequences are SGHRS and YFSETQ. The CDR3: CASSLGVGGGAADTQYF. In DNA, the CDR3 is TGCGCCAGCAGCTTGGGTGTCGGCGGGGGGGCCGCAGATACGCAGTATTTT.

The rearrangement links TRBV5-5 to TRBJ2-7; D not resolved. The V gene lost 5 bases and the J gene lost 3 bases, with 12 bases spanning the gap. The germline CDR1 and CDR2 sequences are SGHKS and YYEKEE (reference sequence). The CDR3 is made up of 13 amino acids. The DNA for the CDR3 is TGTGCCAGCAGTTGGACGGACCTCTACGAGCAGTACTTC. Its translation: CASSWTDLYEQYF.

This clone was observed once. The V gene is TRBV28, the J gene TRBJ2-7; D is unclear. Germline lookup yields CDR1 MDHEN and CDR2 SYDVKM. The germline V and J ends were trimmed by 2 bases and 3 bases, with 11 bases remaining between them. The CDR3 has 14 amino acids. The CDR3 region is CASSLRHTDYEQYF. CDR3 coding DNA: TGTGCCAGCAGTTTAAGGCACACAGACTACGAGCAGTACTTC.

This rearrangement joins TRBV28 to TRBJ1-5; D remains ambiguous. The CDR3 runs 14 residues. The V end was cut by 3 bases, the J end by 1 base, with 7 bases between. The germline gives CDR1 MDHEN, CDR2 SYDVKM. The CDR3 coding sequence is TGTGCCAGCAGTTTGGGCGGAAGCAATCAGCCCCAGCATTTT. This codes for CASSLGGSNQPQHF.

This rearrangement joins TRBV25-1 to TRBJ1-5; maybe TRBD1 (6 bases). Looked up from germline, CDR1 is MGHDK and CDR2 is SYGVNS. V was shortened by 6 bases and J by 9 bases, with 9 bases between the two germline ends. This CDR3 is built from 11 residues. CDR3 sequence: CASRQGRPQHF. Here the CDR3 DNA reads TGTGCCAGCAGACAGGGACGGCCCCAGCATTTT.

This sequence joins TRBV6-5 and TRBJ1-5; D is perhaps TRBD1 (6 bases). The CDR3 has 13 residues. The germline CDR1 and CDR2 sequences are MNHEY and SVGAGI. Trimming shortened V by 9 bases and J by 6 bases, and 15 bases separated the two germline ends. CDR3 nucleotides: TGTGCCAGTCAGAACAGGGTCGGTCAGCCCCAGCATTTT. Protein product: CASQNRVGQPQHF.

This chain connects TRBV7-8 to TRBJ2-7; 11 nucleotides match TRBD1. CDR3 length: 16 residues. The germline V gene encodes CDR1 SGHVS and CDR2 FQNEAQ. J was trimmed by 4 bases and V by 1 base; bases with no gene match: 6. The CDR3 DNA reads as TGTGCCAGCAGCTTAGTTCGCGGACAGGGGGCATACGAGCAGTACTTC. Translating gives CASSLVRGQGAYEQYF. Full variable domain (rest looked up from reference TRBV7-8 and TRBJ2-7): GAGVSQSPRYKVAKRGQDVALRCDPISGHVSLFWYQQALGQGPEFLTYFQNEAQLDKSGLPSDRFFAERPEGSVSTLKIQRTQQEDSAVYLCASSLVRGQGAYEQYFGPGTRLTVT.

This clone was counted only a few times. The V gene is TRBV10-3, the J gene TRBJ2-1; 9 positions agree with TRBD2. With 0 bases clipped from V and 3 bases from J, the junction kept 0 bases outside the gene matches. Germline V gene data show CDR1 as ENHRY and CDR2 as SYGVKD. The length of the CDR3 is 15 residues. As DNA, the CDR3 is TGTGCCATCAGTGAGTCTAGCGGGGGCTACAATGAGCAGTTCTTC. Protein: CAISESSGGYNEQFF.

The V call is TRBV6-4, the J call TRBJ2-7; 10 bases map to TRBD1. Germline-derived CDR1 and CDR2 are MRHNA and SNTAGT. The CDR3 sequence is 15 residues long. After removal of 5 bases from V and 7 bases from J, the junction contained 11 bases not matched to a gene. The CDR3 spells CASSQSVGTGEEQYF. CDR3 sequence (DNA): TGTGCCAGCAGTCAATCGGTCGGGACAGGGGAAGAGCAGTACTTC.

This chain connects TRBV9 to TRBJ2-5; 7 bases line up with TRBD2. Trimming at V came to 1 base and at J to 5 bases, leaving 17 bases not matched to a gene. Per germline, CDR1 SGDLS and CDR2 YYNGEE. This CDR3 has 18 residues. CDR3 in amino acids: CASSVLSSTSIHPETQYF. The CDR3 DNA is TGTGCCAGCAGCGTATTGTCGTCGACTAGCATTCATCCGGAGACCCAGTACTTC.

The chain's CDR3 is CASSSGLAYEQYF. The CDR3 coding sequence is TGTGCCAGCAGCTCCGGACTTGCCTACGAGCAGTACTTC. This sequence joins TRBV7-7 and TRBJ2-7; D might be TRBD2 (5 bases). The CDR3 loop spans 13 amino acids. CDR1 SSHAT and CDR2 FNYEAQ come from the germline V gene (reference sequence). Trimming shortened V by 4 bases and J by 2 bases, and 9 bases separated the two germline ends.

The chain is built from TRBV5-1 and TRBJ2-5, with D uncertain. There are 11 residues in the CDR3. Trimming removed 2 bases at V and 4 bases at J, with 3 bases between. Per the germline V gene, CDR1 is SGHRS and CDR2 is YFSETQ. The CDR3 bases are TGCGCCAGCAGCTTTTCAGAGACCCAGTACTTC. Protein sequence: CASSFSETQYF. The variable domain in full, completed from reference TRBV5-1 and TRBJ2-5, reads KAGVTQTPRYLIKTRGQQVTLSCSPISGHRSVSWYQQTPGQGLQFLFEYFSETQRNKGNFPGRFSGRQFSNSRSEMNVSTLELGDSALYLCASSFSETQYFGPGTRLLVL.

This sequence joins TRBV15 and TRBJ2-5; 10 bases fit TRBD1. Germline V lookup: CDR1 LNHNV, CDR2 YYDKDF (reference sequence). The V segment lost 0 bases and the J segment 4 bases; nucleotides outside the gene matches: 5. There are 16 residues in the CDR3. The CDR3 region is CATSRDEDRGRETQYF. The CDR3, as DNA: TGTGCCACCAGCAGAGATGAGGACAGGGGGAGAGAGACCCAGTACTTC.

V usage is TRBV15 and J usage is TRBJ2-2; 10 bases are shared with TRBD1. Germline CDR1 reads LNHNV; CDR2 reads YYDKDF (reference sequence). The V gene end was trimmed by 8 bases and the J gene end by 5 bases; junction bases not matched to a gene: 2. The CDR3 runs 13 residues. CDR3 protein: CATGTGETGELFF. The CDR3 nucleotides are TGTGCCACCGGGACAGGGGAAACCGGGGAGCTGTTTTTT.

The chain combines TRBV7-9 with TRBJ1-1; no clear D gene. V was shortened by 2 bases and J by 3 bases, with 7 bases between the two germline ends. Germline values: CDR1 SEHNR, CDR2 FQNEAQ (reference sequence). The CDR3 is made up of 13 amino acids. The CDR3 sequence: CASSLSGDTEAFF. The DNA for the CDR3 is TGTGCCAGCAGCTTAAGTGGGGACACTGAAGCTTTCTTT.

V gene TRBV7-8 combines with J gene TRBJ2-7; 7 nucleotides align to TRBD2. J lost 4 bases, V lost 0 bases, and 0 bases had no gene match. Germline CDR1 is SGHVS and CDR2 is FQNEAQ. This CDR3 comprises 13 residues. The CDR3 DNA sequence: TGTGCCAGCAGCTTAGCGGGAGGGTACGAGCAGTACTTC. It codes for CASSLAGGYEQYF.

The CDR3 is CASSQVLAGGAEQYF. In nucleotides, the CDR3 is TGTGCCAGCAGCCAAGTACTAGCGGGAGGTGCCGAGCAGTACTTC. V and J are TRBV14 and TRBJ2-7; TRBD2 matches 12 bases. Germline V gives CDR1 SGHDN, CDR2 FVKESK. This CDR3 has 15 residues. V shed 1 base and J 6 bases; nucleotides not matched to a gene: 4.

The rearrangement links TRBV6-1 to TRBJ1-4; D gene uncertain. Trimming left V 4 bases short and J 2 bases short, with 8 bases between. CDR3 length: 14 residues. CDR1 is MNHNS, CDR2 SASEGT, per germline. DNA for the CDR3: TGTGCCAGCAGTGGTTCCTGGACTAATGAAAAACTGTTTTTT. Its translation: CASSGSWTNEKLFF.

The rearrangement uses TRBV7-6 and TRBJ2-5, with D uncertain. The V and J ends lost 11 bases and 0 bases respectively, with 13 bases between them. Germline CDR1 and CDR2: SGHVS and FNYEAQ. There are 13 residues in the CDR3. For the CDR3, the DNA is TGTGCCGGTCACACGGTTAACCAAGAGACCCAGTACTTC. It is translated as CAGHTVNQETQYF.

The chain joins TRBV4-1 to TRBJ2-3; TRBD1 might be the D (5 bases). This CDR3 is built from 15 residues. The germline gives CDR1 MGHRA, CDR2 YSYEKL. The ends were cut back, 1 base at V and 5 bases at J, with 13 bases in the middle. The CDR3 coding sequence is TGCGCCAGCAGCCAAGGGTGGACACGGCAAGATACGCAGTATTTT. The encoded protein is CASSQGWTRQDTQYF.

The V call is TRBV19, the J call TRBJ2-2; 9 nucleotides align to TRBD1. The germline V gene has CDR1 LNHDA and CDR2 SQIVND (reference sequence). V was pared by 5 bases and J by 2 bases, with 3 bases of the junction left unmatched. The CDR3 extends over 15 amino acids. The CDR3: CASSPGQGNTGELFF. CDR3 nucleotides: TGTGCCAGTAGTCCGGGACAGGGTAACACCGGGGAGCTGTTTTTT.

The V and J genes are TRBV6-1 and TRBJ2-3, with 8 bases identical to TRBD2. The V gene's germline CDR1 is MNHNS and CDR2 SASEGT. V was clipped by 3 bases and J by 0 bases; unmatched bases: 5. The CDR3 length is 16 residues. This CDR3 reads CASSDSAGGSTDTQYF. The CDR3 region has the DNA TGTGCCAGCAGTGATTCGGCGGGGGGTAGCACAGATACGCAGTATTTT.

V gene TRBV5-1 combines with J gene TRBJ2-2, with TRBD1 matching 10 bases. Trimming at V came to 4 bases and at J to 9 bases, leaving 9 bases not matched to a gene. The CDR3 extends over 15 amino acids. In germline, CDR1 is SGHRS, CDR2 YFSETQ. The CDR3 DNA is TGCGCCAGCAGCCGGACAGGGGGACACCACCGGGAGCTGTTTTTT. Its protein is CASSRTGGHHRELFF.

The chain has TRBV19 and TRBJ2-1; D is tentatively TRBD1 or TRBD2 (5 bases each). Germline-derived CDR1 and CDR2 are LNHDA and SQIVND (reference sequence). The length of the CDR3 is 12 residues. The V and J ends lost 4 bases and 7 bases respectively, with 8 bases between them. The chain's CDR3 is CASSRWGNEQFF. The CDR3 nucleotides read TGTGCCAGTAGTAGGTGGGGGAATGAGCAGTTCTTC.

The genes are TRBV7-3 and TRBJ2-3, with 12 positions matching TRBD2. Germline V gives CDR1 SGHTA, CDR2 FQGTGA. Trimming cost V 5 bases and J 5 bases; bases outside gene matches: 2. The CDR3 extends over 14 amino acids. This chain's CDR3 is CASSPGLAGDTQYF. The CDR3 region has the DNA TGTGCCAGCAGCCCGGGACTAGCGGGAGATACGCAGTATTTT. The full variable domain, with the rest looked up from reference TRBV7-3 and TRBJ2-3, is GAGVSQTPSNKVTEKGKYVELRCDPISGHTALYWYRQSLGQGPEFLIYFQGTGAADDSGLPNDRFFAVRPEGSVSTLKIQRTERGDSAVYLCASSPGLAGDTQYFGPGTRLTVL.

In DNA, the CDR3 is TGTGCCAGCAGCTTAAGCATTACTAATGAAAAACTGTTTTTT. Residues: CASSLSITNEKLFF. V usage is TRBV7-9 and J usage is TRBJ1-4; D is unresolved. This CDR3 region has 14 residues. The V and J ends lost 2 bases and 2 bases respectively, with 6 bases between them. The germline CDR1 and CDR2 sequences are SEHNR and FQNEAQ (reference sequence).

The CDR3 DNA follows: TGTGCCAGCAGTGATTGGGATACCGGGGAGCTGTTTTTT. Its translation: CASSDWDTGELFF. This chain joins TRBV6-1 and TRBJ2-2, with D uncertain. The CDR3 covers 13 residues. Germline V gene data show CDR1 as MNHNS and CDR2 as SASEGT. The V end was cut by 3 bases, the J end by 5 bases, with 7 bases between.

J is TRBJ2-3 and V is TRBV11-3; D is possibly TRBD2 (6 bases). V was pared by 1 base and J by 3 bases, with 11 bases between. Per the germline V gene, CDR1 is SGHNT and CDR2 is YENEEA. The CDR3 runs to 15 residues. The CDR3 region has the DNA TGTGCCAGCAGCTTAGCGGGGGAAAGAACAGATACGCAGTATTTT. Encoded protein: CASSLAGERTDTQYF.